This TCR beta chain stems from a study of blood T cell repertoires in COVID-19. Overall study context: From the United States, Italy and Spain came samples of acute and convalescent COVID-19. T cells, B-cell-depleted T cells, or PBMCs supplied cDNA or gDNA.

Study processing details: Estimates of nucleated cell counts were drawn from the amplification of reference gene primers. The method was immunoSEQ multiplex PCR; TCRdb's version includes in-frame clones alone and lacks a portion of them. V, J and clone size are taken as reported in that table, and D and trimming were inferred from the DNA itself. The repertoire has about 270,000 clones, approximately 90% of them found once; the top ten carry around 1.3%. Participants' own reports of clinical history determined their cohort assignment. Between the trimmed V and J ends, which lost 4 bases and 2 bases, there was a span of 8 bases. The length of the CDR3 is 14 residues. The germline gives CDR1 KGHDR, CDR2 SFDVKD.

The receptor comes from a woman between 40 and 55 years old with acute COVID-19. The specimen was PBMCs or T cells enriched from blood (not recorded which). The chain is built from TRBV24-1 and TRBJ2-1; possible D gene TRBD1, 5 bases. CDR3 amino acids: CATSEQDTYNEQFF. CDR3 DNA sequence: TGTGCCACCAGTGAACAGGACACCTACAATGAGCAGTTCTTC.